The next 2 T cell receptor beta chains were all read from a single sample in a study of blood T cells in healthy people across ages. Primed by a sample-barcoded 5' primer and a J-beta primer mix, a second PCR proceeded for 7 to 11 cycles. TCRdb recomputed calls from the 5' RACE reads with MiXCR, one row per CDR3 protein. Of around 800,000 distinct CDR3 sequences in the sample, approximately 48% are singletons; the top ten hold about a fifth. Material: blood. The receptors were sampled from a man in his 60s in good health.

This clonotype was recorded a few times. V usage is TRBV25-1 and J usage is TRBJ2-1; TRBD2 agrees at 14 bases. V shed 6 bases, J shed 5 bases, and the junction held 3 bases outside the gene matches. The germline V gene encodes CDR1 MGHDK and CDR2 SYGVNS. This CDR3 contains 15 residues. The CDR3 DNA reads TGTGCCAGCAGGGCGACTAGCGGGGGGGACAATGAGCAGTTCTTC. Translation gives CASRATSGGDNEQFF.

About this clonotype itself: The junction and the germline gene differ at one end; a read error may be behind it. The chain is built from TRBV12-3 or TRBV12-4 and TRBJ2-3; 10 bases fit TRBD2. The CDR3 is 17 amino acids. The DNA of the CDR3 is TGTGCCGGCAGCATCGGCTTAGCGGGGGGATTGGCAGATACGCAGTATTTT. Its protein is CAGSIGLAGGLADTQYF.